The 12 T cell receptor beta chains below were found in one sample sequenced in a study of blood T cell repertoires in COVID-19. The repertoire was sequenced with immunoSEQ multiplex PCR; TCRdb's copy has only in-frame clones and lacks some. The sample holds about 150,000 clones, approximately 84% seen once. The sample taken for sequencing was PBMCs or T cells enriched from blood (not recorded which). All receptors come from a woman aged 50 to 60 with acute COVID-19.

The V and J genes are TRBV7-9 and TRBJ2-3, with D possibly being TRBD2 (5 bases). Germline V gene lookup returns CDR1 SEHNR and CDR2 FQNEAQ (reference sequence). The germline V and J ends were trimmed by 5 bases and 2 bases, with 14 bases remaining between them. The CDR3 runs to 15 residues. The CDR3 DNA reads as TGTGCCAGCAGCCCGCGTGAGGGAACCACAGATACGCAGTATTTT. This translates into CASSPREGTTDTQYF.

The rearrangement uses TRBV19 and TRBJ2-7; weak D call: TRBD1 (6 bases). Germline CDR1 LNHDA, CDR2 SQIVND (reference sequence). CDR3 length equals 14 residues. V was cut by 5 bases and J by 6 bases, with 17 bases left in between. The CDR3 loop is CASSLTGMKAEQYF. The DNA of the CDR3 is TGTGCCAGTAGTCTTACAGGGATGAAGGCCGAGCAGTACTTC.

J is TRBJ2-5 and V is TRBV5-6; 10 bases fit TRBD2. Germline lookup yields CDR1 SGHDT and CDR2 YYEEEE. Trimming took 0 bases from V and 3 from J; bases not matched to a gene: 5. This CDR3 is 16 amino acids long. The CDR3 spells CASSLAGTSEEETQYF. In DNA form, the CDR3 reads TGTGCCAGCAGCTTGGCGGGGACTAGCGAGGAAGAGACCCAGTACTTC.

The CDR3 here is CASNRGSYEQYF. In DNA, the CDR3 is TGTGCCAGCAACCGCGGTTCCTACGAGCAGTACTTC. The rearrangement joins TRBV2 to TRBJ2-7; no clear D. CDR1 is SNHLY, CDR2 FYNNEI, per germline. CDR3 size: 12 residues. Trimming removed 7 bases from V and 1 base from J, with 8 bases in between.

This clone occurred once. For the CDR3, the DNA is TGTGCCAGCAGTTACGCCAGCGGGGCCCTCTACGAGCAGTACTTC. Its translation is CASSYASGALYEQYF. V and J are TRBV6-2 or TRBV6-3 and TRBJ2-7; 7 bases are a match to TRBD2. The CDR3 extends over 15 amino acids. The V and J ends lost 2 bases and 3 bases, in that order; junction bases with no gene match: 7. The germline V gene encodes CDR1 MNHEY and CDR2 SVGEGT.

Regarding this clone: This sample also contains other DNA sequences that code for the same CDR3. CDR3 bases: TGTGCCAGTAGTGGACAGGGTTACGAGCAGTACTTC. Translated: CASSGQGYEQYF. The chain couples TRBV19 to TRBJ2-7; 8 bases align to TRBD1. Germline values: CDR1 LNHDA, CDR2 SQIVND (reference sequence). The ends lost 5 bases at V and 4 bases at J; junction bases unmatched: 1. This CDR3 comprises 12 residues.

This clone occurred once. This chain links TRBV9 with TRBJ2-1; TRBD2 aligns across 7 bases. With V trimmed by 3 bases and J by 2 bases, 11 bases remained unmatched. This CDR3 region has 17 residues. Germline V gives CDR1 SGDLS, CDR2 YYNGEE. The CDR3 is CASSGRGSGRTYNEQFF. The CDR3 bases are TGTGCCAGCAGCGGAAGGGGTAGCGGGCGAACCTACAATGAGCAGTTCTTC.

This clone was seen more than once but under ten times. This chain uses TRBV19 with TRBJ2-3; TRBD2 is a possible D gene (5 bases). CDR1 LNHDA and CDR2 SQIVND come from the germline V gene (reference sequence). The CDR3 has 15 amino acids. The V end was cut by 6 bases, the J end by 3 bases, with 16 bases between. This chain's CDR3 is CASRTTAASTDTQYF. CDR3 in DNA: TGTGCCAGTAGGACTACAGCGGCTAGTACAGATACGCAGTATTTT.

V gene TRBV5-4 combines with J gene TRBJ1-1; 7 bases line up with TRBD1. This CDR3 comprises 14 residues. Germline CDR1 reads SGHNT; CDR2 reads YYREEE (reference sequence). Losses at the gene ends were 3 bases for V and 1 base for J; bases not matched to a gene: 3. CDR3: CASSYGTANTEAFF. The CDR3 coding sequence is TGTGCCAGCAGCTATGGGACAGCGAACACTGAAGCTTTCTTT.

There are a few counts of this clone. The CDR3 loop reads CASSSGLGRQETQYF. Written as DNA, the CDR3 is TGTGCCAGCAGCTCCGGTCTTGGGAGGCAAGAGACCCAGTACTTC. This chain joins TRBV11-2 and TRBJ2-5, with D possibly being TRBD2 (6 bases). The V gene lost 4 bases and the J gene lost 2 bases, with 14 bases spanning the gap. The CDR3 consists of 15 residues. Per the germline V gene, CDR1 is SGHAT and CDR2 is FQNNGV.

The CDR3 region is CAWSAGNQPQHF. CDR3 bases: TGTGCCTGGAGTGCAGGGAATCAGCCCCAGCATTTT. The V and J genes are TRBV30 and TRBJ1-5; D is perhaps TRBD1 (5 bases). The V gene lost 1 base and the J gene lost 4 bases, with 5 bases spanning the gap. CDR3 size: 12 residues. CDR1 GTSNPN and CDR2 SVGIG come from the germline V gene (reference sequence).

The J gene is TRBJ1-4, the V gene TRBV19; 8 bases are shared with TRBD1. Unmatched junction bases numbered 7, after V lost 0 bases and J lost 7 bases. The CDR3 extends over 16 amino acids. CDR1 and CDR2 from the germline V gene are LNHDA and SQIVND (reference sequence). The CDR3 protein is CASSIEAGQGVEKLFF. CDR3 bases: TGTGCCAGTAGTATAGAAGCCGGACAGGGTGTTGAAAAACTGTTTTTT.